This passage covers 27 T cell receptor beta chains from one sample sequenced in a study of response to subunit inactivated influenza vaccine. TCRdb re-called the RT-PCR reads through MiXCR, storing one row per CDR3 protein. The table lists under 500,000 distinct CDR3 sequences, approximately 10% of them singletons. The sample here was PBMCs from blood, taken around seven weeks after vaccination. The receptors stem from a man in his forties or fifties who received an inactivated influenza vaccine.

In its sample, this clonotype was seen a few times. The chain combines TRBV6-2 or TRBV6-3 with TRBJ1-2; 9 bases map to TRBD1. Unmatched junction bases numbered 6, after V lost 6 bases and J lost 4 bases. Germline assignment: CDR1 MNHEY and CDR2 SVGEGT. The CDR3 is made up of 14 amino acids. CDR3 in amino acids: CASRTGGSPYGYTF. As DNA, the CDR3 is TGTGCCAGCAGAACAGGGGGCTCCCCCTATGGCTACACCTTC.

Turning to this clonotype: This may come from a read error, since a much larger clone is one base off. This chain links TRBV27 with TRBJ1-6, with D possibly TRBD1 on 5 matching bases. The CDR3 totals 15 residues. CDR1 and CDR2 from the germline V gene are MNHEY and SMNVEV (reference sequence). CDR3 residues: CASSPFGGWNSPLLF. CDR3 bases: TGTGCCAGCAGTCCCTTCGGGGGATGGAATTCACCCCTCCTCTTT.

In this sample, this clonotype turned up many times. The chain employs TRBV7-2 and TRBJ2-1; tentative D call: TRBD1 (6 bases). This CDR3 contains 15 residues. V gave up 5 bases and J gave up 4 bases, with 15 bases separating them. Germline V gene data show CDR1 as SGHTA and CDR2 as FQGNSA. CDR3 loop: CASSPTAGEYNEQFF. CDR3 DNA: TGTGCCAGCAGCCCGACGGCAGGGGAATACAATGAGCAGTTCTTC.

The rearrangement links TRBV11-1 to TRBJ2-1; 7 bases map to TRBD1. Trimming removed 1 base from V and 7 bases from J; junction bases left unmatched: 16. The germline CDR1 and CDR2 sequences are SGHAT and FQDESV (reference sequence). There are 18 residues in the CDR3. In nucleotides, the CDR3 is TGTGCCAGCAGCTTAGTGGGCGACAGGGCTCCTCGAAGGAATGAGCAGTTCTTC. Its translation: CASSLVGDRAPRRNEQFF.

This clonotype was recorded at least ten times. V and J are TRBV4-3 and TRBJ2-3; maybe TRBD1 (6 bases). Looked up from germline, CDR1 is LGHNA and CDR2 is YSLEER. CDR3 length: 15 residues. The V gene lost 1 base and the J gene lost 5 bases, with 13 bases spanning the gap. CDR3 sequence (DNA): TGCGCCAGCAGCCAAGTTCATACAGGGCAAGATACGCAGTATTTT. Translating it yields CASSQVHTGQDTQYF.

The chain is built from TRBV20-1 and TRBJ2-3, with D possibly matching TRBD1 (5 bases). Trimming took off 0 bases at V and 0 bases at J, with 13 bases between the two ends. Germline CDR1 reads DFQATT; CDR2 reads SNEGSKA (reference sequence). This CDR3 has 16 residues. The CDR3 sequence is CSARDARAQSTDTQYF. In nucleotides, the CDR3 is TGCAGTGCTAGAGATGCCAGGGCCCAAAGCACAGATACGCAGTATTTT.

The chain is built from TRBV11-1 and TRBJ2-3, with D unclear. The CDR3 totals 13 residues. The ends were cut back, 11 bases at V and 0 bases at J, with 12 bases in the middle. The V gene's germline CDR1 is SGHAT and CDR2 FQDESV (reference sequence). The CDR3 DNA follows: TGTGCCGAGAGACCGCTTAGCACAGATACGCAGTATTTT. Translation gives CAERPLSTDTQYF. The whole variable domain, remainder taken from reference TRBV11-1 and TRBJ2-3, is EAEVAQSPRYKITEKSQAVAFWCDPISGHATLYWYRQILGQGPELLVQFQDESVVDDSQLPKDRFSAERLKGVDSTLKIQPAELGDSAMYLCAERPLSTDTQYFGPGTRLTVL.

The chain is built from TRBV5-1 and TRBJ2-1, with 9 bases lining up with TRBD2. CDR1 and CDR2 (germline): SGHRS, YFSETQ. V dropped 0 bases and J dropped 9; count of bases not matched to a gene: 7. The CDR3 is made up of 15 amino acids. In DNA, the CDR3 is TGCGCCAGCAGCTTGGGCCTAGCGGGATATGTTGAGCAGTTCTTC. Protein: CASSLGLAGYVEQFF.

The chain couples TRBV30 to TRBJ2-2; possibly TRBD2 for D (5 bases). Trimming shortened V by 1 base and J by 6 bases, and 15 bases separated the two germline ends. This CDR3 has 15 amino acids. Per the germline V gene, CDR1 is GTSNPN and CDR2 is SVGIG (reference sequence). This CDR3 is CAWSEPRVEAGELFF. CDR3 sequence (DNA): TGTGCCTGGAGTGAGCCGAGGGTGGAAGCCGGGGAGCTGTTTTTT.

This clonotype was picked up many times. This chain joins TRBV6-2 or TRBV6-3 and TRBJ1-2; D perhaps matches TRBD1 (5 bases). The CDR3 contains 13 residues. Germline V gives CDR1 MNHEY, CDR2 SVGEGT. The V and J ends lost 10 bases and 0 bases respectively, with 12 bases between them. In DNA, the CDR3 is TGTGCCACGGGGACGACAGCTAACTATGGCTACACCTTC. This translates into CATGTTANYGYTF.

Of note for this clonotype: Lacking the conserved final phenylalanine or tryptophan, this CDR3 likely reflects a read error. This rearrangement joins TRBV3-1 to TRBJ2-2; maybe TRBD1 (5 bases). V shed 5 bases and J shed 6 bases, with 16 bases lying between them. Germline-derived CDR1 and CDR2 are LGHDT and YNNKEL (reference sequence). There are 15 residues in the CDR3. The CDR3 is CASSGRLAGSGELFI. As DNA, the CDR3 is TGTGCCAGCAGCGGCCGACTTGCAGGGTCCGGGGAGCTGTTTATT.

This clonotype was detected a few times. The genes are TRBV3-1 and TRBJ1-2; the match to TRBD1 covers 10 bases. The CDR3 runs 16 residues. Trimming took 6 bases from V and 7 from J; bases not matched to a gene: 14. Germline V gene sequence: CDR1 LGHDT, CDR2 YNNKEL (reference sequence). For the CDR3, the DNA is TGTGCCAGCAGTCTTTTACAGAGACAGGGGGCCAGTGGCTACACCTTC. Its translation is CASSLLQRQGASGYTF.

This clonotype was counted many times. This chain connects TRBV5-1 to TRBJ2-3, with 14 bases fitting TRBD2. With 0 bases clipped from V and 3 bases from J, the junction kept 6 bases outside the gene matches. The CDR3 spans 18 residues. Germline values: CDR1 SGHRS, CDR2 YFSETQ. CDR3 protein: CASSLVAGLAGGTDTQYF. CDR3 DNA: TGCGCCAGCAGCTTGGTGGCCGGACTAGCGGGAGGTACAGATACGCAGTATTTT.

A few counts support this clonotype. V usage is TRBV7-9 and J usage is TRBJ2-7; D might be TRBD1 (6 bases). V was shortened by 2 bases and J by 0 bases, with 11 bases between the two germline ends. The CDR3 consists of 15 residues. Germline CDR1 SEHNR, CDR2 FQNEAQ (reference sequence). The CDR3 DNA sequence: TGTGCCAGCAGCTTAAAGAGGGGGTACTCCTACGAGCAGTACTTC. It translates to CASSLKRGYSYEQYF.

This clonotype was seen at least ten times. The V and J genes are TRBV14 and TRBJ2-3, with D unclear. V lost 0 bases to trimming and J lost 2 bases, with 12 bases between them. CDR1 and CDR2 from the germline V gene are SGHDN and FVKESK. This CDR3 region has 16 residues. DNA of the CDR3: TGTGCCAGCAGCCAAGATATGGCAGCAAACACAGATACGCAGTATTTT. Amino acid sequence: CASSQDMAANTDTQYF.

The table lists this clonotype with a few counts. The V and J genes are TRBV5-1 and TRBJ2-3; the D is unclear. CDR1 is SGHRS, CDR2 YFSETQ, per germline. The germline V and J ends were trimmed by 0 bases and 0 bases, with 14 bases remaining between them. This CDR3 comprises 17 residues. CDR3 DNA sequence: TGCGCCAGCAGCTTGGGCGTCGGAATACCTAGCACAGATACGCAGTATTTT. It encodes CASSLGVGIPSTDTQYF.

This clonotype came up many times. The rearrangement joins TRBV12-3 or TRBV12-4 to TRBJ1-4; no clear D. Trimming took off 0 bases at V and 8 bases at J, with 7 bases between the two ends. The CDR3 is 13 amino acids. The CDR3 DNA follows: TGTGCCAGCAGTTTAGCGCTAATGGAAAAACTGTTTTTT. The encoded protein is CASSLALMEKLFF.

This clonotype was seen more than once but under ten times. The rearrangement links TRBV6-1 to TRBJ2-1, with 9 nucleotides matching TRBD2. J lost 3 bases, V lost 6 bases, and 6 bases had no gene match. In germline, CDR1 is MNHNS, CDR2 SASEGT. The CDR3 length is 15 residues. The CDR3 nucleotides are TGTGCCAGCAGAAAAGAGCGGGGGGACTACAATGAGCAGTTCTTC. Protein sequence: CASRKERGDYNEQFF.

This clonotype was observed a few times. The chain couples TRBV28 to TRBJ2-1; 9 positions match TRBD2. Germline assignment: CDR1 MDHEN and CDR2 SYDVKM. The V and J ends lost 3 bases and 6 bases, in that order; junction bases with no gene match: 9. This CDR3 comprises 16 residues. The CDR3, as DNA: TGTGCCAGCAGTTTGACGGGACTAGCTTACAGCAATGAGCAGTTCTTC. This gives the protein CASSLTGLAYSNEQFF.

This sequence joins TRBV7-2 and TRBJ2-4; D not certain. Germline lookup yields CDR1 SGHTA and CDR2 FQGNSA. V was clipped by 2 bases and J by 4 bases, with 9 bases between them. CDR3 size: 14 residues. The CDR3 reads CASSLRQAKNIQYF. Written as DNA, the CDR3 is TGTGCCAGCAGCTTACGGCAGGCTAAAAACATTCAGTACTTC.

This clonotype showed up many times. The chain employs TRBV10-1 and TRBJ2-3; the D is unclear. Germline loops: CDR1 WNHNN, CDR2 SYGVQD (reference sequence). Trimming pared 2 bases from V and 6 bases from J, leaving 6 bases between. The CDR3 spans 12 residues. The CDR3 DNA sequence: TGCGCCAGCAGTGAGGCAGTGGATACGCAGTATTTT. This sequence encodes CASSEAVDTQYF.

The table lists this clonotype with a few counts. V and J are TRBV7-2 and TRBJ2-7, with 10 bases matching TRBD1. V trimming: 4 bases; J trimming: 7 bases; junction bases outside the gene matches: 7. CDR1 is SGHTA, CDR2 FQGNSA, per germline. The CDR3 is made up of 14 amino acids. Written as DNA, the CDR3 is TGTGCCAGCAGCTCCGGGACAGGGGATTTGGAGCAGTACTTC. This gives the protein CASSSGTGDLEQYF.

This clonotype was recorded at least ten times. The V gene is TRBV10-3, the J gene TRBJ2-1; 8 bases map to TRBD1. Per the germline V gene, CDR1 is ENHRY and CDR2 is SYGVKD. There are 16 residues in the CDR3. J gave up 6 bases and V 0 bases, and 7 bases lay outside the gene matches. CDR3 bases: TGTGCCATCAGTGAGTCTCAACAGGGGGTAAGCAATGAGCAGTTCTTC. Translating gives CAISESQQGVSNEQFF.

This clonotype turned up a few times. The V and J genes are TRBV20-1 and TRBJ2-5; D unresolved. Per the germline V gene, CDR1 is DFQATT and CDR2 is SNEGSKA (reference sequence). The CDR3 totals 15 residues. V lost 2 bases and J 1 base, leaving 14 bases between the germline ends. This CDR3 reads CSARNIRSAQETQYF. The CDR3 DNA is TGCAGTGCTAGAAACATCCGAAGCGCCCAAGAGACCCAGTACTTC.

The table lists this clonotype with many counts. The V and J genes are TRBV12-3 or TRBV12-4 and TRBJ2-6; 11 bases match TRBD1. There are 17 residues in the CDR3. The trim removed 6 bases at V and 0 bases at J, leaving 4 bases unmatched. Here the CDR3 DNA reads TGTGCCAGCAGACCTGGGACAGGGGGCTCTGGGGCCAACGTCCTGACTTTC. Amino acids: CASRPGTGGSGANVLTF.

This clonotype was seen more than once but under ten times. The rearrangement links TRBV20-1 to TRBJ1-4; D unclear. There are 13 residues in the CDR3. Germline assignment: CDR1 DFQATT and CDR2 SNEGSKA (reference sequence). V lost 3 bases to trimming and J lost 8 bases, with 13 bases between them. The DNA of the CDR3 is TGCAGTGCTAGGGAGGGCTTAGTGGAAAAACTGTTTTTT. As protein: CSAREGLVEKLFF.

This sequence joins TRBV29-1 and TRBJ2-7; D is possibly TRBD2 (6 bases). From germline, CDR1 is SQVTM and CDR2 ANQGSEA. The length of the CDR3 is 13 residues. V lost 3 bases and J lost 6, with 15 bases in between. CDR3 DNA: TGCAGCGTTGACCTCGTCGTGGGAGGCGAGCAGTACTTC. It encodes CSVDLVVGGEQYF.